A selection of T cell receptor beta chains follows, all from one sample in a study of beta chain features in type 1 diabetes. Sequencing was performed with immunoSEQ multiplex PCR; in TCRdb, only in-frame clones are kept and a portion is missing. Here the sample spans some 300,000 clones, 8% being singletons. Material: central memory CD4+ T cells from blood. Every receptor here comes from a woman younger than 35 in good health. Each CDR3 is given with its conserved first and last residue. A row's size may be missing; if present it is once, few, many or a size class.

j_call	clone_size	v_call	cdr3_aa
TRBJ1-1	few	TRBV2	CASNFWGTEAFF
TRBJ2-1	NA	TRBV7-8	CASSSAGHLGDEQFF
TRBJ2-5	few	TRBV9	CASSPRTRGETQYF
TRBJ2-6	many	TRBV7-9	CASRHLSGANVLTF
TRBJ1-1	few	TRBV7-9	CASSFANTEAFF
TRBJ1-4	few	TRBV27	CASSFSGLREKLFF
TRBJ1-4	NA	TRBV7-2	CASSLLSGKLFF
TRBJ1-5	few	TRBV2	CASSDRGAPNQPQHF
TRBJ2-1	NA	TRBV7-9	CASSPKTSGSYNEQFF
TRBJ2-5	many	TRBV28	CASSSSSQETQYF
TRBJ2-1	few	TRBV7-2	CASSLPIVFGLFF
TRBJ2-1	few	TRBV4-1	CASSQASWGGYNEQFF
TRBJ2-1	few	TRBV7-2	CASSFASGGNEQFF
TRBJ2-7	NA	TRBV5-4	CASSPEFDSLYEQYF
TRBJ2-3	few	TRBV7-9	CASSPEGRVADTQYF
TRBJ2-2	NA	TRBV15	CATSLDAVTPDRGELFF
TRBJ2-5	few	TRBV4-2	CASSQVAETQYF
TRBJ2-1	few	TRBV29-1	CSVGGRVSYNEQFF
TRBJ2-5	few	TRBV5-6	CASSLPLTGGLQETQYF
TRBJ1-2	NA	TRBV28	CASRGGQGPYGYTF
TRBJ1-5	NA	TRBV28	CASSLSGSYNQPQHF
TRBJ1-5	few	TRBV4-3	CASSQDYRAGQPQHF
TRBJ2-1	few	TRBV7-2	CASSRGPSRNEQFF
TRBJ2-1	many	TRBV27	CANRWGRQFF
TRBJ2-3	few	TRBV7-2	CASSSRLTSGDTQYF
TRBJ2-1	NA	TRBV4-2	CASKAGVGTSYNEQFF
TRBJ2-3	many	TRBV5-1	CASSLVPGGTDTQYF
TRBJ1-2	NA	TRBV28	CASSTGGGTNYGYTF
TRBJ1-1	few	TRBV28	CASRSSGRSTEAFF
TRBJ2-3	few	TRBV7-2	CASSLERGTQYF
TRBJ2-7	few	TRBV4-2	CASSQDTSVEQYF
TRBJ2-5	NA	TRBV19	CASSILSGEQFQETQYF
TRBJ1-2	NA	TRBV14	CASSQDSRVGYTF
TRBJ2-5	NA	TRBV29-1	CSVNGGQETQYF
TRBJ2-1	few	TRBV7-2	CASSLKVPGTSGADNEQFF
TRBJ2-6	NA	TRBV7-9	CATRTGGFSGANVLTF
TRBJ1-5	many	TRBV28	CASSLEGMPQHF
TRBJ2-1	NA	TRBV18	CASSPRTGYSYNEQFF
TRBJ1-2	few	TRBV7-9	CAIHGQARGYTF
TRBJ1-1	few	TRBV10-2	CASSRQVNTEAFF
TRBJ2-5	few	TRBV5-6	CASSYGMAAQETQYF
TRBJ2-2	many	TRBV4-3	CASSLIAGYTGELFF
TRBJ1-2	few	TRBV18	CASSPWDIYGYTF
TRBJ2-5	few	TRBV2	CASTGQETQYF
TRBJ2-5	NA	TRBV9	CASSVGRSGGLIETQYF
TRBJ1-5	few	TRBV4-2	CASQRAGGLQHF
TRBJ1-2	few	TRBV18	CASSRNRGETHYGYTF
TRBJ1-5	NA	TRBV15	CATSRGGTGHQPQHF
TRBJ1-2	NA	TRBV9	CASTRGRGQRNYGYTF
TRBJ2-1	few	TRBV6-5	CASIPSTQLFF
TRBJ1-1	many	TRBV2	CASRRDGRTEAFF
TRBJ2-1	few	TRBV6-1	CASIWSSSYNEQFF
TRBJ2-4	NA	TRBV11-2	CASSLQKLAKNIQYF
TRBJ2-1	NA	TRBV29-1	CSVGRPPNNEQFF
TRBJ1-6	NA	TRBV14	CASSHLGSGGDNSPLHF
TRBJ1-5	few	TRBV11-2	CASSSYKAGRQPQHF
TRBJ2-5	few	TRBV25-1	CASSDHTGGGETQYF
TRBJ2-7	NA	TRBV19	CASSSSSGSTYEQYF
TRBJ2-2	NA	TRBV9	CASSVREGGHTGELFF
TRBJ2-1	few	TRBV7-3	CASSFSSGNNEQFF